This passage covers 19 T cell receptor beta chains from one sample sequenced in a study of beta chain features in type 1 diabetes. Sequencing targeted expressed TCRB transcripts, as all isolated RNA had been reverse transcribed. Sequenced by immunoSEQ multiplex PCR; TCRdb stores in-frame clones only, minus some. The repertoire holds about 900,000 clones, roughly 16% seen once, with 0.02% to 0.025% in the top ten. Sample: naive CD4+ T cells from blood. The receptors here all came from a woman in her late teens or twenties in good health.

The gene calls are TRBV29-1 and TRBJ2-1, with D uncertain. The V end was cut by 7 bases, the J end by 8 bases, with 18 bases between. Germline CDR1 SQVTM, CDR2 ANQGSEA. CDR3 length: 13 residues. The CDR3: CSACRSRQDEQFF. CDR3 DNA: TGCAGCGCCTGCCGTAGTAGGCAGGATGAGCAGTTCTTC.

This clone appeared a few times. At one of its ends the junction is not consistent with the germline gene, which may arise from a read error. This CDR3 is also generated by other DNA sequences in the sample. CDR3: CASSLAGGDTQYF. The CDR3 bases are TGTGCTAGCAGCTTAGCAGGAGGAGATACGCAGTATTTT. The chain recombines TRBV7-7 with TRBJ2-3; weak D call: TRBD2 (5 bases). Germline V CDR1 and CDR2: SSHAT, FNYEAQ (reference sequence). CDR3 length: 13 amino acids.

CDR3 residues: CASSQGGQKTSGKYNEQFF. The CDR3 bases are TGTGCCAGCAGCCAAGGAGGACAGAAGACTAGCGGGAAATACAATGAGCAGTTCTTC. V usage is TRBV14 and J usage is TRBJ2-1; TRBD2 agrees at 11 bases. Germline V CDR1 and CDR2: SGHDN, FVKESK. The V and J ends lost 1 base and 4 bases, in that order; junction bases with no gene match: 12. The CDR3 consists of 19 residues. Variable domain in full (rest from reference TRBV14 and TRBJ2-1): EAGVTQFPSHSVIEKGQTVTLRCDPISGHDNLYWYRRVMGKEIKFLLHFVKESKQDESGMPNNRFLAERTGGTYSTLKVQPAELEDSGVYFCASSQGGQKTSGKYNEQFFGPGTRLTVL.

About this clone itself: The identical CDR3 is also encoded by other nucleotide sequences in the sample. V usage is TRBV18 and J usage is TRBJ1-5; D gene uncertain. This CDR3 is 13 amino acids long. Germline V gene data show CDR1 as KGHSH and CDR2 as LQKENI. The V end was cut by 2 bases, the J end by 6 bases, with 8 bases between. The CDR3 DNA is TGTGCCAGCTCACCAGGGGATCGTCAGCCCCAGCATTTT. Translation gives CASSPGDRQPQHF.

The genes are TRBV5-6 and TRBJ1-4; D gene ambiguous. V lost 2 bases to trimming and J lost 7 bases, with 9 bases between them. CDR3 size: 13 residues. Germline lookup yields CDR1 SGHDT and CDR2 YYEEEE. The CDR3 loop reads CASSFEGSEKLFF. For the CDR3, the DNA is TGTGCCAGCAGCTTCGAGGGCAGTGAAAAACTGTTTTTT.

CDR3 sequence: CASRLTGDSNQPQHF. Here the CDR3 DNA reads TGTGCAAGTCGCTTGACAGGGGATAGCAATCAGCCCCAGCATTTT. This rearrangement joins TRBV12-2 to TRBJ1-5; the tabulated D call, TRBD1, remains unverified against the DNA. TRBV12-2 is shown as a pseudogene. This CDR3 region has 15 residues.

The chain is built from TRBV18 and TRBJ1-1; weak D call: TRBD1 (5 bases). CDR1 is KGHSH, CDR2 LQKENI, per germline. The length of the CDR3 is 15 residues. V was cut by 0 bases and J by 1 base, with 9 bases left in between. This CDR3 is CASSPPGVWNTEAFF. CDR3 DNA sequence: TGTGCCAGCTCACCACCGGGGGTCTGGAACACTGAAGCTTTCTTT.

This clone was seen more than once but under ten times. This rearrangement joins TRBV4-1 to TRBJ2-3; D call uncertain. Germline lookup yields CDR1 MGHRA and CDR2 YSYEKL. V lost 1 base and J 2 bases, leaving 7 bases between the germline ends. This CDR3 is built from 14 residues. CDR3 loop: CASSQGPITDTQYF. In nucleotides, the CDR3 is TGCGCCAGCAGCCAAGGACCAATCACAGATACGCAGTATTTT.

This rearrangement joins TRBV5-1 to TRBJ1-5; no firm D call. V was pared by 5 bases and J by 6 bases, with 15 bases between. Germline CDR1 is SGHRS and CDR2 is YFSETQ. There are 14 residues in the CDR3. In DNA, the CDR3 is TGCGCCAGCAGTGTAGGAGACGCCAGTCAGCCCCAGCATTTT. Protein sequence: CASSVGDASQPQHF.

This clone has a handful of counts. The chain links TRBV4-1 to TRBJ2-3; 8 positions match TRBD2. This CDR3 spans 15 amino acids. The V gene end was trimmed by 1 base and the J gene end by 6 bases; junction bases not matched to a gene: 6. The germline V gene encodes CDR1 MGHRA and CDR2 YSYEKL. The CDR3 protein is CASSQVWTSRDTQYF. The DNA of the CDR3 is TGCGCCAGCAGCCAAGTCTGGACTAGCAGGGATACGCAGTATTTT.

This clone was recorded a few times. The rearrangement joins TRBV4-2 to TRBJ2-5; 13 bases map to TRBD2. The CDR3 runs 19 residues. Germline V gene sequence: CDR1 LGHNA, CDR2 YNFKEQ. J was trimmed by 6 bases and V by 4 bases; bases with no gene match: 17. CDR3 amino acids: CASSPNKRTSGSESQTQYF. CDR3 bases: TGTGCCAGCAGCCCGAACAAACGGACTAGCGGGAGTGAGTCGCAGACCCAGTACTTC.

The chain links TRBV10-3 to TRBJ2-5; unclear D gene. Germline V gene data show CDR1 as ENHRY and CDR2 as SYGVKD. The V end was cut by 8 bases, the J end by 0 bases, with 7 bases between. This CDR3 has 12 residues. The CDR3 spells CAIAVDQETQYF. The CDR3 coding sequence is TGTGCCATCGCAGTTGACCAAGAGACCCAGTACTTC.

The chain has TRBV18 and TRBJ1-1; D ambiguous. Trimming removed 2 bases from V and 3 bases from J, with 10 bases in between. The CDR3 consists of 14 residues. Germline-derived CDR1 and CDR2 are KGHSH and LQKENI. The CDR3 nucleotides are TGTGCCAGCTCACCAAAGGAAACCTACACTGAAGCTTTCTTT. Translating gives CASSPKETYTEAFF. Drawing the rest from reference TRBV18 and TRBJ1-1, the complete variable domain is NAGVMQNPRHLVRRRGQEARLRCSPMKGHSHVYWYRQLPEEGLKFMVYLQKENIIDESGMPKERFSAEFPKEGPSILRIQQVVRGDSAAYFCASSPKETYTEAFFGQGTRLTVV.

This clone was counted a few times. This chain uses TRBV10-3 with TRBJ2-1; D perhaps matches TRBD2 (6 bases). The CDR3 length is 14 residues. Trimming pared 7 bases from V and 5 bases from J, leaving 15 bases between. CDR1 is ENHRY and CDR2 is SYGVKD in the germline V gene. The CDR3 region is CAINGPGLNNEQFF. CDR3 DNA sequence: TGTGCCATCAATGGACCGGGACTGAACAATGAGCAGTTCTTC.

This clone was seen more than once but under ten times. This chain links TRBV5-6 with TRBJ2-7; D is unclear. The CDR3 sequence is 11 residues long. V was shortened by 3 bases and J by 6 bases, with 7 bases between the two germline ends. CDR1 is SGHDT and CDR2 is YYEEEE in the germline V gene. The DNA for the CDR3 is TGTGCCAGCAGCTACTTGGGCGAGCAGTACTTC. Protein: CASSYLGEQYF.

This clone was recorded a few times. This rearrangement joins TRBV28 to TRBJ1-5, with a weak D call TRBD1 (6 bases). V lost 7 bases and J lost 7, with 17 bases in between. The CDR3 length is 14 residues. The V gene's germline CDR1 is MDHEN and CDR2 SYDVKM. The CDR3: CASTGGGFYQPQHF. The CDR3 DNA reads as TGTGCCAGCACGGGGGGGGGCTTCTACCAGCCCCAGCATTTT. The entire variable domain, with the rest obtained from reference TRBV28 and TRBJ1-5, is as follows: DVKVTQSSRYLVKRTGEKVFLECVQDMDHENMFWYRQDPGLGLRLIYFSYDVKMKEKGDIPEGYSVSREKKERFSLILESASTNQTSMYLCASTGGGFYQPQHFGDGTRLSIL.

V usage is TRBV20-1 and J usage is TRBJ2-5, with D perhaps matching TRBD2 (6 bases). CDR1 is DFQATT and CDR2 is SNEGSKA in the germline V gene (reference sequence). Deletions cut 7 bases from V and 4 bases from J, with 10 bases between. The CDR3 has 11 amino acids. The CDR3 DNA reads as TGCAGTGTGGGGGGTTTAGAGACCCAGTACTTC. Translation gives CSVGGLETQYF.

This chain uses TRBV28 with TRBJ2-1, with 13 bases lining up with TRBD2. The CDR3 runs 19 residues. In germline, CDR1 is MDHEN, CDR2 SYDVKM. With 4 bases clipped from V and 0 bases from J, the junction kept 9 bases outside the gene matches. The CDR3 nucleotides are TGTGCCAGCAGTTCTCCGGGGACTAGCGGGATCAGCTCCTACAATGAGCAGTTCTTC. Translated: CASSSPGTSGISSYNEQFF.

The rearrangement links TRBV10-3 to TRBJ2-1; no firm D call. Germline V CDR1 and CDR2: ENHRY, SYGVKD. V gave up 0 bases and J gave up 0 bases, with 9 bases separating them. This CDR3 contains 16 residues. The CDR3 spells CAISESDPSSYNEQFF. The CDR3, as DNA: TGTGCCATCAGTGAGTCGGATCCGAGCTCCTACAATGAGCAGTTCTTC.